This TCR beta chain was recorded in a study of T cells in Graves' hyperthyroidism and ophthalmopathy. Germline CDR1 LNHNV, CDR2 YYDKDF (reference sequence). CDR3 size: 13 residues. Trimming removed 3 bases from V and 1 base from J, with 6 bases in between. Concerning this clonotype itself: What it binds is unknown.

Uncontrolled infection, other autoimmune disease, pregnancy and lactation each barred patients from inclusion. Clinical symptoms, serum thyroxine and TRAb, thyroid ultrasound and orbital computed tomography together formed the diagnostic basis. Broader study findings: Also found in blood were most expanded thyroid clonotypes above 0.001. The model's output predicted ophthalmopathy at a median of about 6.5 months prior to onset.

Regions amplified from RNA transcripts were the TCR beta CDR3 regions. The primer set for the first-round RT-PCR of the TCR CDR3 was HTBI. TCRdb recomputed calls from the multiplex PCR reads with MiXCR, one row per CDR3 protein. The sample records about 700,000 distinct CDR3 sequences, over 40% being singletons. The chain joins TRBV15 to TRBJ1-1; D gene uncertain. Sample: peripheral blood or thyroid tissue (not recorded which). This clonotype was sampled from an adult man with Graves' disease, either hyperthyroidism or ophthalmopathy (not recorded which). Written as DNA, the CDR3 is TGTGCCACCAGCAGTCAGAGGAACACTGAAGCTTTCTTT. It yields the protein CATSSQRNTEAFF. Combining the CDR3 with reference TRBV15 and TRBJ1-1 gives the whole variable domain DAMVIQNPRYQVTQFGKPVTLSCSQTLNHNVMYWYQQKSSQAPKLLFHYYDKDFNNEADTPDNFQSRRPNTSFCFLDIRSPGLGDTAMYLCATSSQRNTEAFFGQGTRLTVV.